This T cell receptor (beta chain) was sequenced in a study of T cell repertoires in cytomegalovirus infection. Study outcomes and limitations: There were carriers of CMV plus the relevant HLA, and cumulative public TCR beta family frequency identified them.

This clonotype was recorded once. Its antigen is currently unknown. This CDR3 comprises 13 residues. CDR1 and CDR2 (germline): MNHEY, SMNVEV (reference sequence). Trimming pared 6 bases from V and 2 bases from J, leaving 11 bases between. Via MiXCR, TCRdb re-called the reads, giving one row per CDR3 protein. The sample yields 650,000 to 900,000 distinct CDR3 sequences, approximately 29% seen once. This chain uses TRBV27 with TRBJ2-7; the D gene is possibly TRBD1 (6 bases). The sample in question was cultured CD8+ T cells from PBMCs, obtained from culture after CMV antigen stimulation. This receptor was identified in a human donor in good health (CMV status not recorded). Some clones in this sample may be carry-over from other donors' samples. For the CDR3, the DNA is TGTGCCAGCAGACAGGGTCGCGCCTACGAGCAGTACGTC. It codes for CASRQGRAYEQYV.